A single sample gave rise to the 3 T cell receptor beta chains below, sequenced in a study of PD-1 blockade in classical Hodgkin lymphoma. Every patient relapsed after autologous stem cell transplantation, and brentuximab vedotin exposure varied. TCRdb's table, derived via immunoSEQ multiplex PCR, lists solely in-frame clones and lacks some. The sample has about 21,000 clones; about 64% are singletons. Sequences were derived from peripheral blood mononuclear cells (PBMCs), sampled at baseline. Receptors originate from a human donor with classical Hodgkin lymphoma.

On this clone itself: Sequence at one end of the junction differs from germline and may be a read error. The sample contains more than one DNA sequence encoding this CDR3. The gene calls are TRBV19 and TRBJ2-6; D is perhaps TRBD2 (6 bases). Germline V gene lookup returns CDR1 LNHDA and CDR2 SQIVND (reference sequence). CDR3 length equals 15 residues. Written as DNA, the CDR3 is TGTGCCAGCCGAGCGGGTTGGTCTGGGGCCAACGTCCTGACTTTT. It is translated as CASRAGWSGANVLTF.

The V gene is TRBV5-8, the J gene TRBJ2-7; no clear D gene. In germline, CDR1 is SGHTS, CDR2 YDEGEE. V dropped 2 bases and J dropped 0 bases, with 9 bases sitting between them. The CDR3 sequence is 14 residues long. CDR3 sequence reads: CASSFYTISYEQYF. DNA for the CDR3: TGTGCCAGCAGCTTCTATACCATCTCCTACGAGCAGTACTTC.

This clone was found a few times. J is TRBJ1-2 and V is TRBV7-2, with D tentatively TRBD1 (6 bases). Trimming pared 7 bases from V and 4 bases from J, leaving 16 bases between. Germline V gene sequence: CDR1 SGHTA, CDR2 FQGNSA. This CDR3 has 14 amino acids. CDR3 sequence reads: CASMGRGRVYGYTF. The CDR3 coding sequence is TGTGCCAGCATGGGACGGGGGCGCGTCTATGGCTACACCTTC.